This TCR beta chain appears in the sequencing data of a study of shared clonotypes between healthy human individuals. Study outcomes and limitations: Estimated clonotype richness was generally higher in naive than memory subsets. All-four-donor shared clonotypes had higher generation probabilities than non-shared clonotypes did.

This CDR3 has 15 residues. The germline gives CDR1 SEHNR, CDR2 FQNEAQ (reference sequence). Trimming pared 2 bases from V and 3 bases from J, leaving 10 bases between. Under the authors' procedure: In the immunoSEQ data, sequences were junction-only and lacked quality scores, so filtering differed. Profiled with immunoSEQ multiplex PCR; TCRdb holds only in-frame clones, not every one. The V and J calls and clone size come from that table; D and trimming were worked out from the DNA. The table lists more than 2,000,000 clones, around 94% of them singletons. For this clone: What it binds is unknown.

Sequencing used naive CD4+ T cells sorted from blood. The sample's subset: CD45RA+ positively selected. The rearrangement joins TRBV7-9 to TRBJ2-2; TRBD1 might be the D (6 bases). The source of this sequence is a man aged 18 to 29 in good health. The CDR3 coding sequence is TGTGCCAGCAGCTTAAAACAGGGTTACACCGGGGAGCTGTTTTTT. The encoded protein is CASSLKQGYTGELFF. The complete variable domain, with remaining parts taken from reference TRBV7-9 and TRBJ2-2, reads DTGVSQNPRHKITKRGQNVTFRCDPISEHNRLYWYRQTLGQGPEFLTYFQNEAQLEKSRLLSDRFSAERPKGSFSTLEIQRTEQGDSAMYLCASSLKQGYTGELFFGEGSRLTVL.